The rows below give T cell receptor beta chains drawn from one sample of a study of cytomegalovirus exposure and HLA in healthy donors. Data came from immunoSEQ multiplex PCR; TCRdb stores just in-frame clones and leaves some out. The top ten clones hold 10% of a sample with approximately 210,000 clones, around four fifths of them seen once. The sample taken for sequencing was PBMCs. Receptors were obtained from a woman aged 50 to 60 in good health and CMV-seropositive. CDR3s include the opening cysteine and the closing phenylalanine or tryptophan.

v_gene	j_gene	CDR3aa
TRBV6-5	TRBJ2-7	CASSTQGMVKRQYF
TRBV29-1	TRBJ1-4	CSVGQGFEKLFF
TRBV10-3	TRBJ1-1	CATYDPGVANTEAFF
TRBV7-3	TRBJ2-7	CASSFGTAYEQYF
TRBV29-1	TRBJ1-2	CSVGGPPYTF
TRBV5-4	TRBJ1-2	CASSLDGGGGVVEYGYTF
TRBV27	TRBJ1-5	CASSPQGNQPQHF
TRBV9	TRBJ2-7	CASSVGLGEGTYWYEQYF
TRBV28	TRBJ2-3	CASSPGGAASTDTQYF
TRBV19	TRBJ1-2	CASSSGQGFYGYTF
TRBV9	TRBJ2-7	CASSVEGSYEQYF
TRBV30	TRBJ2-7	CAWSVMAGRDEQYF
TRBV6-1	TRBJ1-4	CASKRTTGAGEKLFF
TRBV6-5	TRBJ1-1	CASSRVSGNTEAFF
TRBV6-5	NA	CASSETEGGYEQYF
TRBV6-5	TRBJ1-1	CASSVNQGATEAFF
TRBV2	TRBJ1-1	CASSERQDSEAFF
TRBV13	TRBJ1-6	CASSLRSSPLHF
TRBV7-8	TRBJ1-2	CASSLGDRAYGYTF
TRBV18	TRBJ2-5	CASSPGRLGETQYF
TRBV28	TRBJ2-7	CASSLGGNTYEQYF
TRBV2	TRBJ2-7	CASTHGRAGGFNYEQYF
TRBV27	TRBJ1-4	CASSLYLGGAREKLFF
TRBV7-9	TRBJ1-1	CASSLEFGTGNTEAFF